The clone carrying this T cell receptor (beta chain) has a single count. Generated by immunoSEQ multiplex PCR, the TCRdb table keeps only in-frame clones and is missing some. The sample contains 70,000 to 95,000 clones, roughly 91% of which appear only once. The data were obtained in a study of T cell changes during pregnancy in multiple sclerosis. Germline V CDR1 and CDR2: LNHDA, SQIVND (reference sequence). The V gene lost 5 bases and the J gene lost 0 bases, with 13 bases spanning the gap. The length of the CDR3 is 16 residues. The V gene is TRBV19, the J gene TRBJ2-2; tentatively, D is TRBD1 (5 bases). Sample: peripheral blood, taken in the first trimester of pregnancy. This receptor was taken from a female donor with multiple sclerosis, enrolled in a pregnancy study. The CDR3 loop is CASSSTDTSNTGELFF. The CDR3 coding sequence is TGTGCCAGTAGTTCCACGGACACATCGAACACCGGGGAGCTGTTTTTT.